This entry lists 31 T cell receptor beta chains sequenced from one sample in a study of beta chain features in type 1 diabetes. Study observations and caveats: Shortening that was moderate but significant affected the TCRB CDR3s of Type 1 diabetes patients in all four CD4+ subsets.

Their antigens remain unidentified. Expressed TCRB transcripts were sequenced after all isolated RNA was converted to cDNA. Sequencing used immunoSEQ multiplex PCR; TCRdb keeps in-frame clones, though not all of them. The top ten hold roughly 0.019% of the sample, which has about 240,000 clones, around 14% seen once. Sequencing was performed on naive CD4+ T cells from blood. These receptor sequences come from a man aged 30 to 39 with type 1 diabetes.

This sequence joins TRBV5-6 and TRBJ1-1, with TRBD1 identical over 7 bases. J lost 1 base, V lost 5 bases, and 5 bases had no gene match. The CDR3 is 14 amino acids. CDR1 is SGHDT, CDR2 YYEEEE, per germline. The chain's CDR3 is CASRPRGQNTEAFF. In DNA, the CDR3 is TGTGCCAGCAGACCTAGGGGGCAGAACACTGAAGCTTTCTTT.

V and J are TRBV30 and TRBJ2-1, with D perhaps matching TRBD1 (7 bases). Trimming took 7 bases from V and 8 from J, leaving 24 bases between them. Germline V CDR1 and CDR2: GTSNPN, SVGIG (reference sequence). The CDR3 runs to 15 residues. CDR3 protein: CALPKDRPGGDEQFF. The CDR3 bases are TGTGCCTTACCCAAGGACAGGCCGGGCGGGGATGAGCAGTTCTTC.

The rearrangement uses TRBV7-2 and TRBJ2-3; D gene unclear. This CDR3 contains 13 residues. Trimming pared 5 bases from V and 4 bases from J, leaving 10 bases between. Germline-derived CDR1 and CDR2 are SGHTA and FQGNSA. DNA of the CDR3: TGTGCCAGCAGCCCCTATGTGGCAGATACGCAGTATTTT. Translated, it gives CASSPYVADTQYF.

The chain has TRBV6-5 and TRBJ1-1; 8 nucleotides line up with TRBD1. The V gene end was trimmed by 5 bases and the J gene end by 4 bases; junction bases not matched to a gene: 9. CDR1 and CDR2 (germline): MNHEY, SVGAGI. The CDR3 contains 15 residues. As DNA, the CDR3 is TGTGCCAGCAGTCCTCTCGGACAGGGTGGCACTGAAGCTTTCTTT. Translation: CASSPLGQGGTEAFF.

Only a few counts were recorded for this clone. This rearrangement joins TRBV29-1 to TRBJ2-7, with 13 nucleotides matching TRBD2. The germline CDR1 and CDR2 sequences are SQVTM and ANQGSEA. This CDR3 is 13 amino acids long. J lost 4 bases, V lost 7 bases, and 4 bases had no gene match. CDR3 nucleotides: TGCAGCGGGAGACTAGCGGGAGGATACGAGCAGTACTTC. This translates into CSGRLAGGYEQYF.

CDR3 residues: CASSYGGDYGYTF. In nucleotides, the CDR3 is TGTGCCAGCAGTTACGGCGGAGACTATGGCTACACCTTC. The chain uses TRBV6-5 and TRBJ1-2; D is ambiguous. Trimming removed 2 bases at V and 3 bases at J, with 7 bases between. Per the germline V gene, CDR1 is MNHEY and CDR2 is SVGAGI. The CDR3 consists of 13 residues.

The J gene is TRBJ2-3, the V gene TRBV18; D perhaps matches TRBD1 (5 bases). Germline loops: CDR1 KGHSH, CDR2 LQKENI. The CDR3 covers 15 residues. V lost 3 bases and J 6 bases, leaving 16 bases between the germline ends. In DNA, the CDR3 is TGTGCCAGCTCACCTCGTCAGGGAAGTAGGGATACGCAGTATTTT. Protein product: CASSPRQGSRDTQYF.

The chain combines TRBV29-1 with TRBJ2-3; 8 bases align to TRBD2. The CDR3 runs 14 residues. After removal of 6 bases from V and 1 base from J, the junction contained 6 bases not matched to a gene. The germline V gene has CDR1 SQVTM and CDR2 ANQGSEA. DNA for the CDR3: TGCAGCGTCCCCGGGGGGGCAGGCACAGATACGCAGTATTTT. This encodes CSVPGGAGTDTQYF.

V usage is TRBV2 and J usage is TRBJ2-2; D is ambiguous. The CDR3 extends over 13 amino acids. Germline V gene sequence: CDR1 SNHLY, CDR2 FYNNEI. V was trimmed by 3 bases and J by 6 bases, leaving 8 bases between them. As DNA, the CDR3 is TGTGCCAGCAGTGACTACCGGGCCGGGGAGCTGTTTTTT. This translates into CASSDYRAGELFF.

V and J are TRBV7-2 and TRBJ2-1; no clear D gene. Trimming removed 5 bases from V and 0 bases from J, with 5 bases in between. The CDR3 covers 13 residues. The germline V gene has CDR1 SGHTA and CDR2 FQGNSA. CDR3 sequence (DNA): TGTGCCAGCAGCGCCGGCTCCTACAATGAGCAGTTCTTC. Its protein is CASSAGSYNEQFF.

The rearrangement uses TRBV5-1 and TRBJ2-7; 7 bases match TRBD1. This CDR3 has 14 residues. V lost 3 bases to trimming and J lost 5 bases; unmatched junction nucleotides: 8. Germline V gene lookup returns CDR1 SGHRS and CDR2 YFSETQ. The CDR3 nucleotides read TGCGCCAGCAGCTCGGGACAGACCGTGGACGAGCAGTACTTC. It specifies CASSSGQTVDEQYF.

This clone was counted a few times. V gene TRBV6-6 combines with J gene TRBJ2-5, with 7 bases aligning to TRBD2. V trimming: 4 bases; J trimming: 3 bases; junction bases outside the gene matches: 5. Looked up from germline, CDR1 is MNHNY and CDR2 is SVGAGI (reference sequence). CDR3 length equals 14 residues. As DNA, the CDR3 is TGTGCCAGCAGTTCCACGGGGGGTGAAGAGACCCAGTACTTC. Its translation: CASSSTGGEETQYF.

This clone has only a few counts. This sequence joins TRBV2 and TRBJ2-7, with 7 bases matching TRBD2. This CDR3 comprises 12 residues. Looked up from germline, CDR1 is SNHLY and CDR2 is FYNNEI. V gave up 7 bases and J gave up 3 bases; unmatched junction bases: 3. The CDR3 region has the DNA TGTGCCAGCAAGGCGGGAGTCTACGAGCAGTACTTC. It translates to CASKAGVYEQYF.

The CDR3 DNA reads TGTGCCTGGATAATCCTAGCCGGCAGCACAGATACGCAGTATTTT. It codes for CAWIILAGSTDTQYF. The chain joins TRBV30 to TRBJ2-3; D is possibly TRBD2 (5 bases). CDR1 and CDR2 (germline): GTSNPN, SVGIG (reference sequence). Trimming cost V 4 bases and J 0 bases, with 14 bases left between them. This CDR3 comprises 15 residues.

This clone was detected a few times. The CDR3 DNA is TGTGCCAGCAGCGCCCCCGGACTAGCGCTTCGCAATGAGCAGTTCTTC. This encodes CASSAPGLALRNEQFF. The rearrangement links TRBV28 to TRBJ2-1; 9 positions agree with TRBD2. Germline CDR1 reads MDHEN; CDR2 reads SYDVKM. The CDR3 contains 16 residues. Trimming took 6 bases from V and 6 from J; bases not matched to a gene: 12.

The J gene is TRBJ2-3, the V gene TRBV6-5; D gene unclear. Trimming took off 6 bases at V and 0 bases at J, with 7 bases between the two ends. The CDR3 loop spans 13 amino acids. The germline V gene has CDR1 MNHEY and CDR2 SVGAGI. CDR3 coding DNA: TGTGCCAGCAGCGCGCCTAGCACAGATACGCAGTATTTT. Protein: CASSAPSTDTQYF.

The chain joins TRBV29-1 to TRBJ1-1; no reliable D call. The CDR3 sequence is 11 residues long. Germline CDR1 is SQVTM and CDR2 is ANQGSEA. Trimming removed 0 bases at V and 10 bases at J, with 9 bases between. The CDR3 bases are TGCAGCGTTGAAGACCCTGAGTCAGCTTTCTTT. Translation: CSVEDPESAFF.

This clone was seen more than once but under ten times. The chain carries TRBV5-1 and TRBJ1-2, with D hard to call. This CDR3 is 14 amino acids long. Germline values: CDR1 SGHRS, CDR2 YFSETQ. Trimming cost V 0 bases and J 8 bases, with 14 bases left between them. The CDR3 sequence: CASSLAGIGEGYTF. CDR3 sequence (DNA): TGCGCCAGCAGCTTGGCCGGCATAGGAGAAGGCTACACCTTC. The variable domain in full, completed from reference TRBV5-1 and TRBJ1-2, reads KAGVTQTPRYLIKTRGQQVTLSCSPISGHRSVSWYQQTPGQGLQFLFEYFSETQRNKGNFPGRFSGRQFSNSRSEMNVSTLELGDSALYLCASSLAGIGEGYTFGSGTRLTVV.

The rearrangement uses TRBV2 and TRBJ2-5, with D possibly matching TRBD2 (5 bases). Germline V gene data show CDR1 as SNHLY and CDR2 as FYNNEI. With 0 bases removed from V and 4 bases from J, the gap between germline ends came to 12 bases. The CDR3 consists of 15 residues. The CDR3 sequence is CASSEAEETRETQYF. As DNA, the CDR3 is TGTGCCAGCAGTGAAGCGGAGGAAACCCGAGAGACCCAGTACTTC.

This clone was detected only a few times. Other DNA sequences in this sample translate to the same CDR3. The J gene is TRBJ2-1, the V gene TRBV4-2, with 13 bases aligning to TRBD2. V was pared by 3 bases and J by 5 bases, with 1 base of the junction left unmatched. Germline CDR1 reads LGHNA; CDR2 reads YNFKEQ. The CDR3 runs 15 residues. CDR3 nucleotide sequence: TGTGCCAGCAGCCAGGGGACTAGCGGGAACAATGAGCAGTTCTTC. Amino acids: CASSQGTSGNNEQFF.

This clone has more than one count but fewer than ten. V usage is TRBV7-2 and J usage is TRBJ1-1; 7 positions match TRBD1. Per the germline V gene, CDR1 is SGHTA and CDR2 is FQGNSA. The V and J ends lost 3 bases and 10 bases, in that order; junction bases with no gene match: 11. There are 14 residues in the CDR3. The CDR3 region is CASSLSGTAVRAFF. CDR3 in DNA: TGTGCCAGCAGCTTGTCCGGGACAGCCGTGAGAGCTTTCTTT. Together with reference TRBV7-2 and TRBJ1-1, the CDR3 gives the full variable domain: GAGVSQSPSNKVTEKGKDVELRCDPISGHTALYWYRQSLGQGLEFLIYFQGNSAPDKSGLPSDRFSAERTGGSVSTLTIQRTQQEDSAVYLCASSLSGTAVRAFFGQGTRLTVV.

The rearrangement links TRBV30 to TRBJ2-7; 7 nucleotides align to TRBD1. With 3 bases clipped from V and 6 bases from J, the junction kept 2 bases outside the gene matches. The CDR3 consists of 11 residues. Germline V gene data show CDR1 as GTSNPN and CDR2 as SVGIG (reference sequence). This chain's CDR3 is CAWSTGVEQYF. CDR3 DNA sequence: TGTGCCTGGAGCACAGGGGTCGAGCAGTACTTC.

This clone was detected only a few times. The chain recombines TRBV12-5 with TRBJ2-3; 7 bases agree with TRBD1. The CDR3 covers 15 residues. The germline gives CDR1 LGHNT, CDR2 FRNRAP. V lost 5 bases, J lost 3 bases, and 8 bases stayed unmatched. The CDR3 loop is CASGPPGQITDTQYF. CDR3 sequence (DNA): TGTGCTAGTGGTCCTCCGGGACAGATAACAGATACGCAGTATTTT. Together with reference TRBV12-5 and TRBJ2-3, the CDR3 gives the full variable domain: DARVTQTPRHKVTEMGQEVTMRCQPILGHNTVFWYRQTMMQGLELLAYFRNRAPLDDSGMPKDRFSAEMPDATLATLKIQPSEPRDSAVYFCASGPPGQITDTQYFGPGTRLTVL.

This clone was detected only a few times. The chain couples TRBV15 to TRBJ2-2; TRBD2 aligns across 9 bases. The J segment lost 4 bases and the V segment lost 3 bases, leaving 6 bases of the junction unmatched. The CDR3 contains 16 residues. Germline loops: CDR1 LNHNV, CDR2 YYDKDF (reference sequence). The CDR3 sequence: CATSRRASGTTGELFF. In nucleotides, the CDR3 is TGTGCCACCAGCAGGAGGGCTAGCGGGACCACCGGGGAGCTGTTTTTT. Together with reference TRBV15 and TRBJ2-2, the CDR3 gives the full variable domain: DAMVIQNPRYQVTQFGKPVTLSCSQTLNHNVMYWYQQKSSQAPKLLFHYYDKDFNNEADTPDNFQSRRPNTSFCFLDIRSPGLGDTAMYLCATSRRASGTTGELFFGEGSRLTVL.

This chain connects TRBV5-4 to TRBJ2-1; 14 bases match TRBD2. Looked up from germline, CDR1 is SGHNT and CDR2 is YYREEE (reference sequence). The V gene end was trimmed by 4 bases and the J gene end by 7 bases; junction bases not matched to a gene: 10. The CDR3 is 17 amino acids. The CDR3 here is CASSQRLAGGRLNEQFF. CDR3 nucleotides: TGTGCCAGCAGCCAACGACTAGCGGGAGGGCGACTGAATGAGCAGTTCTTC.

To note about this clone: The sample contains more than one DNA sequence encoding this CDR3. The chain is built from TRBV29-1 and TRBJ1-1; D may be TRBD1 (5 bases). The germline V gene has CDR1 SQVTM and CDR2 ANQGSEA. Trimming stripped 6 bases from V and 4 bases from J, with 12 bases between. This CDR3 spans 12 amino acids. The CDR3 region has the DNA TGCAGCGTGGCCGGAAGGGGCACTGAAGCTTTCTTT. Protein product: CSVAGRGTEAFF.

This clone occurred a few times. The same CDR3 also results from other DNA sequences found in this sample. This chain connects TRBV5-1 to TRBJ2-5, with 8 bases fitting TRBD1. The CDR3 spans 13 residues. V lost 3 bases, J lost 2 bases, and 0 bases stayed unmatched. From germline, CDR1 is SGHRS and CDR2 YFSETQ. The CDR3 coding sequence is TGCGCCAGCAGCTACAGGGGGCAAGAGACCCAGTACTTC. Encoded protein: CASSYRGQETQYF. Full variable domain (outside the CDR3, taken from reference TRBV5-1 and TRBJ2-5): KAGVTQTPRYLIKTRGQQVTLSCSPISGHRSVSWYQQTPGQGLQFLFEYFSETQRNKGNFPGRFSGRQFSNSRSEMNVSTLELGDSALYLCASSYRGQETQYFGPGTRLLVL.

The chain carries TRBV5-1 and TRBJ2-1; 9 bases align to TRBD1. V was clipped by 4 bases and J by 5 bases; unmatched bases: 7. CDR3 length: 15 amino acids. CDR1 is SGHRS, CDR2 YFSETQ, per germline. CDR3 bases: TGCGCCAGCAGCCTTCTCGGGACAGGGAACAATGAGCAGTTCTTC. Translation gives CASSLLGTGNNEQFF.

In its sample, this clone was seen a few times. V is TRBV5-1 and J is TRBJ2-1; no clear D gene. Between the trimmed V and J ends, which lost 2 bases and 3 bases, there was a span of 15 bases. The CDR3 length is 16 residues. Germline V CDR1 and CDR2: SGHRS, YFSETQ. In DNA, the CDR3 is TGCGCCAGCAGCTTCGATCAACGGGTGGGCTACAATGAGCAGTTCTTC. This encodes CASSFDQRVGYNEQFF.

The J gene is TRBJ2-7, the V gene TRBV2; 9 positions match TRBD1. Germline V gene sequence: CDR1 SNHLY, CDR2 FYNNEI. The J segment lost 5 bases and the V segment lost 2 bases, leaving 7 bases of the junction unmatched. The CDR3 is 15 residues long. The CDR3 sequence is CASSEQDGTGHEQYF. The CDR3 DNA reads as TGTGCCAGCAGTGAACAAGACGGGACAGGGCACGAGCAGTACTTC.

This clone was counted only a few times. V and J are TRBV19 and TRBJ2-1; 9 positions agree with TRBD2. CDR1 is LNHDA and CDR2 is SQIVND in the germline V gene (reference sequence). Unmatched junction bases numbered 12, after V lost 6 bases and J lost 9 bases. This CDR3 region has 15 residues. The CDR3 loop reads CASSREASGDIEQFF. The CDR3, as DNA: TGTGCCAGTAGCCGGGAGGCTAGCGGGGATATTGAGCAGTTCTTC. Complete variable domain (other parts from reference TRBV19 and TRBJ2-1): DGGITQSPKYLFRKEGQNVTLSCEQNLNHDAMYWYRQDPGQGLRLIYYSQIVNDFQKGDIAEGYSVSREKKESFPLTVTSAQKNPTAFYLCASSREASGDIEQFFGPGTRLTVL.